The clone carrying this T cell receptor (beta chain) was picked up a small number of times. Its specificity is unknown. This specimen belongs to a study of identical twins. Findings and caveats of the study: Invariant T cells like MAIT and iNKT could partly confound the zero-insertion analyses. For cord blood, abundant beta clonotypes had fewer insertions, unlike memory repertoires, which showed none. Less excess twin sharing appeared in beta out-of-frame sequences.

Trimming shortened V by 5 bases and J by 1 base, and 11 bases separated the two germline ends. CDR1 SGHTA and CDR2 FQGNSA come from the germline V gene. The CDR3 contains 14 residues. TCRdb re-analysed the 5' RACE reads in MiXCR, keeping a single row per CDR3 protein. The sample comprises 1.5 million to 2 million distinct CDR3 sequences, roughly 35% of which are singletons, and roughly 0.3% rests with the top ten. This sequence was found in a newborn girl in good health. Source material: cord blood. The gene calls are TRBV7-2 and TRBJ1-1; D is possibly TRBD1 (5 bases). The CDR3 coding sequence is TGTGCCAGCAGCGCCGGGGCAGGGAACACTGAAGCTTTCTTT. The encoded protein is CASSAGAGNTEAFF.